The 15 T cell receptor beta chains in this list originate from one sample, sequenced in a study of PD-1 blockade in classical Hodgkin lymphoma. Profiling relied on immunoSEQ multiplex PCR, and the TCRdb table lists in-frame clones only, not all of them. The table includes approximately 93,000 clones, over 75% detected once. Time point: cycle 4 day 1 (C4D1), after five to seven weeks of nivolumab. Relapse was seen in all patients after autologous stem cell transplantation, and brentuximab vedotin exposure was variable. The sample here was peripheral blood mononuclear cells (PBMCs), taken before the fourth cycle of nivolumab. The receptor source for this set is a human donor with classical Hodgkin lymphoma.

This chain joins TRBV10-3 and TRBJ1-1, with D unresolved. Germline-derived CDR1 and CDR2 are ENHRY and SYGVKD. Trimming cost V 6 bases and J 5 bases, with 7 bases left between them. There are 11 residues in the CDR3. CDR3 loop: CAIREGTEAFF. The CDR3 DNA reads TGTGCCATCAGGGAGGGTACTGAAGCTTTCTTT.

The V call is TRBV13, the J call TRBJ2-7, with 8 positions matching TRBD2. Germline V lookup: CDR1 PRHDT, CDR2 FYEKMQ (reference sequence). The length of the CDR3 is 18 residues. V lost 5 bases, J lost 3 bases, and 18 bases stayed unmatched. This CDR3 is CASSPADYRAGVNYEQYF. In DNA form, the CDR3 reads TGTGCCAGCAGCCCCGCGGATTATCGAGCGGGGGTTAACTACGAGCAGTACTTC.

The chain couples TRBV5-1 to TRBJ2-5; D is perhaps TRBD2 (5 bases). Germline V gene lookup returns CDR1 SGHRS and CDR2 YFSETQ. Trimming removed 2 bases at V and 9 bases at J, with 14 bases between. The CDR3 has 13 amino acids. For the CDR3, the DNA is TGCGCCAGCAGCTTCTGGGTGGGAGCGGCCCAGTACTTC. As protein: CASSFWVGAAQYF.

The chain recombines TRBV5-4 with TRBJ2-1; 8 bases fit TRBD2. V shed 5 bases and J 0 bases; nucleotides not matched to a gene: 13. This CDR3 region has 18 residues. Germline values: CDR1 SGHNT, CDR2 YYREEE (reference sequence). CDR3 nucleotide sequence: TGTGCCAGCAGTGCGGACTTTATGAGCGGGAGCTCCTACAATGAGCAGTTCTTC. This encodes CASSADFMSGSSYNEQFF.

This clone was seen only a few times. The chain is built from TRBV2 and TRBJ1-3; D remains ambiguous. Trimming stripped 4 bases from V and 0 bases from J, with 7 bases between. Germline CDR1 reads SNHLY; CDR2 reads FYNNEI. CDR3 length equals 14 residues. Here the CDR3 reads CASSGPVSGNTIYF. CDR3 bases: TGTGCCAGCAGTGGACCCGTCTCTGGAAACACCATATATTTT.

CDR3 sequence (DNA): TGTGCCAGCAGCCCCCGAGGACTAGCGGGAAAAAACCTTTCCTACGAGCAGTACTTC. Amino acids: CASSPRGLAGKNLSYEQYF. The genes are TRBV9 and TRBJ2-7; 12 bases agree with TRBD2. The CDR3 spans 19 residues. Germline V CDR1 and CDR2: SGDLS, YYNGEE. Trimming cost V 4 bases and J 1 base; bases outside gene matches: 15.

This chain links TRBV30 with TRBJ2-5; D ambiguous. Germline V CDR1 and CDR2: GTSNPN, SVGIG (reference sequence). The CDR3 has 13 amino acids. V dropped 4 bases and J dropped 4 bases, with 13 bases sitting between them. This CDR3 is CAWTTANLETQYF. The CDR3 nucleotides read TGTGCCTGGACGACTGCCAATTTAGAGACCCAGTACTTC.

The V and J genes are TRBV7-9 and TRBJ2-1, with 8 nucleotides matching TRBD1. The ends lost 5 bases at V and 6 bases at J; junction bases unmatched: 6. This CDR3 region has 14 residues. Germline V gene data show CDR1 as SEHNR and CDR2 as FQNEAQ (reference sequence). The CDR3 DNA sequence: TGTGCCAGCAGCAAGGACAGGGAAAGCAATGAGCAGTTCTTC. The encoded protein is CASSKDRESNEQFF.

The chain couples TRBV30 to TRBJ1-2, with D perhaps matching TRBD1 (5 bases). Germline V gives CDR1 GTSNPN, CDR2 SVGIG (reference sequence). Trimming took 7 bases from V and 4 from J, leaving 13 bases between them. The CDR3 sequence is 12 residues long. This CDR3 reads CASKMGGYGYTF. In DNA form, the CDR3 reads TGTGCCTCGAAGATGGGGGGCTATGGCTACACCTTC.

The CDR3 DNA reads as TGCAGCGTTGAGGGCGGGGACGGATCCTACGAGCAGTACTTC. This encodes CSVEGGDGSYEQYF. This sequence joins TRBV29-1 and TRBJ2-7; possible D gene TRBD2, 6 bases. Trimming removed 3 bases from V and 1 base from J, with 13 bases in between. Looked up from germline, CDR1 is SQVTM and CDR2 is ANQGSEA. The CDR3 spans 14 residues.

V usage is TRBV7-3 and J usage is TRBJ2-2; D might be TRBD1 or TRBD2, each matching 5 bases. The CDR3 contains 14 residues. Germline-derived CDR1 and CDR2 are SGHTA and FQGTGA. V lost 3 bases and J lost 5, with 10 bases in between. The CDR3 bases are TGTGCCAGCAGCTTTCTGGGGGAGACCGGGGAGCTGTTTTTT. Encoded protein: CASSFLGETGELFF.

The V call is TRBV10-1, the J call TRBJ2-7; unclear D gene. The CDR3 runs to 13 residues. V was pared by 6 bases and J by 3 bases, with 12 bases between. Germline CDR1 is WNHNN and CDR2 is SYGVQD (reference sequence). The DNA for the CDR3 is TGCGCCAGCAGGTCGGCCCCCAGCTACGAGCAGTACTTC. Its translation is CASRSAPSYEQYF.

The gene calls are TRBV7-3 and TRBJ2-1, with a weak D call TRBD1 (5 bases). The CDR3 has 13 residues. CDR1 is SGHTA, CDR2 FQGTGA, per germline. V lost 4 bases, J lost 6 bases, and 10 bases lay in between. CDR3 sequence: CASSSAGFNEQFF. CDR3 nucleotide sequence: TGTGCCAGCAGCTCAGCAGGGTTCAATGAGCAGTTCTTC.

In DNA form, the CDR3 reads TGCAGCGTCGGGAGGGGGCCAGATACGCAGTATTTT. It codes for CSVGRGPDTQYF. The V call is TRBV29-1, the J call TRBJ2-3, with D tentatively TRBD2 (8 bases). Trimming shortened V by 6 bases and J by 4 bases, and 11 bases separated the two germline ends. This CDR3 contains 12 residues. The germline gives CDR1 SQVTM, CDR2 ANQGSEA.

V gene TRBV6-1 combines with J gene TRBJ2-3; D unresolved. V lost 3 bases and J lost 4, with 14 bases in between. This CDR3 has 15 amino acids. Looked up from germline, CDR1 is MNHNS and CDR2 is SASEGT. The CDR3 loop is CASSDTPMAADTQYF. CDR3 DNA: TGTGCCAGCAGTGACACTCCCATGGCAGCAGATACGCAGTATTTT.